This T cell receptor beta chain appears in the sequencing data of a study of T cells in Graves' hyperthyroidism and ophthalmopathy. TCR beta CDR3 sequences were amplified from RNA transcripts. The TCR CDR3 first-round RT-PCR relied on the HTBI primer set. MiXCR, run by TCRdb on the multiplex PCR reads, gives a single entry per CDR3 protein. The sample has 490,000 or so distinct CDR3 sequences, roughly 23% seen once. Findings of the study overall: Also found in blood were most expanded thyroid clonotypes above 0.001.

Comments on this clonotype: Its antigen remains unidentified.

CDR1 is PRHDT and CDR2 is FYEKMQ in the germline V gene (reference sequence). This CDR3 comprises 16 residues. V lost 0 bases and J lost 2, with 11 bases in between. The TCR originated in a woman aged 70-85 years with Graves' ophthalmopathy. The chain carries TRBV13 and TRBJ2-1; D ambiguous. Sequencing was performed on blood. The CDR3 region is CASSLGRQEAYNEQFF. DNA of the CDR3: TGTGCCAGCAGCTTAGGCCGGCAGGAAGCCTACAATGAGCAGTTCTTC.